The table lists the clone carrying this T cell receptor beta chain with many counts. Its matching antigen is unknown. This entry is derived from a study of T-cell reconstitution after alpha-beta-depleted transplantation in children. Preparation of the TCRbeta library used unique molecular identifiers. TCRdb itself ran the PCR reads through MiXCR, one entry per CDR3 protein. The sample lists 200,000 to 300,000 distinct CDR3 sequences, about 23% seen once, with over 2.5% in the top ten. Overall study results and limits: Where alpha-beta T cells came from about two months after transplant was reportedly several hundred expanded graft clones. Newly produced T cells mostly provided counts and TCRbeta diversity after one year, as hyperexpanded clones declined.

CDR3 length: 14 amino acids. Germline CDR1 is SQVTM and CDR2 is ANQGSEA. The J segment lost 6 bases and the V segment lost 7 bases, leaving 10 bases of the junction unmatched. The rearrangement links TRBV29-1 to TRBJ2-1, with 9 nucleotides matching TRBD2. Sequences were derived from PBMCs, sampled before TCRalphabeta/CD19-depleted stem cell transplant. This TCR came from a girl under 10 years old with Fanconi anemia, due to receive a stem cell transplant. CDR3 nucleotide sequence: TGCAGCGCTGTAGCGGGAGTCAGTATCAATGAGCAGTTCTTC. Protein: CSAVAGVSINEQFF.